This TCR beta chain is from a study of shared clonotypes between healthy human individuals. Between the trimmed V and J ends, which lost 4 bases and 9 bases, there was a span of 13 bases. This CDR3 spans 13 amino acids. Germline loops: CDR1 SGDLS, CDR2 YYNGEE. This table comes from immunoSEQ multiplex PCR, and its TCRdb copy is limited to in-frame clones, with some not included. The sample lists approximately 1,500,000 clones, 95% to 99% seen once, with roughly 0.45% in the top ten. This sequence originates from a man in his thirties or forties in good health. Material: naive CD4+ T cells sorted from blood. As to subset: CD45RA+ positively selected. The chain employs TRBV9 and TRBJ1-4; tentative D call: TRBD1 (5 bases). The CDR3 region is CASSPTTAQKLFF. The CDR3 DNA sequence: TGTGCCAGCAGCCCGACGACAGCGCAAAAACTGTTTTTT.